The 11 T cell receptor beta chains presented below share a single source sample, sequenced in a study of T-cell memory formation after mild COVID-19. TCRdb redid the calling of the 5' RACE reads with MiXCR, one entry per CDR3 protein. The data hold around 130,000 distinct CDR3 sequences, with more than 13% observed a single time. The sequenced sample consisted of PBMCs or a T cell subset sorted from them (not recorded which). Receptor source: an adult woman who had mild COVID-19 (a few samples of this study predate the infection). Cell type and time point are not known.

The CDR3: CSARTLREQFF. The CDR3 region has the DNA TGCAGTGCCCGGACCCTCCGGGAGCAGTTCTTC. This chain connects TRBV20-1 to TRBJ2-1; D gene unclear. This CDR3 has 11 amino acids. Per germline, CDR1 DFQATT and CDR2 SNEGSKA (reference sequence). With 6 bases removed from V and 10 bases from J, the gap between germline ends came to 13 bases.

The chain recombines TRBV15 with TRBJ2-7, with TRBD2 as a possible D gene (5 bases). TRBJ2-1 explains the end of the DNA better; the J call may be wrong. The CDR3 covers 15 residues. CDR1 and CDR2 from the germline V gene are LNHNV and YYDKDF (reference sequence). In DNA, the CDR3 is TGTGCCACCAGCAGCGGACGGAACCTAGCTTACGAGCAGTTCTTC. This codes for CATSSGRNLAYEQFF.

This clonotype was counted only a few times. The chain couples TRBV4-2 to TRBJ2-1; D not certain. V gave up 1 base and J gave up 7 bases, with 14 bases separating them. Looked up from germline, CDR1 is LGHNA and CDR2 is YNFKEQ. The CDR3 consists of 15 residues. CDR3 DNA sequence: TGTGCCAGCAGCCAAGTTTATAACAGCAGAAATGAGCAGTTCTTC. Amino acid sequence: CASSQVYNSRNEQFF.

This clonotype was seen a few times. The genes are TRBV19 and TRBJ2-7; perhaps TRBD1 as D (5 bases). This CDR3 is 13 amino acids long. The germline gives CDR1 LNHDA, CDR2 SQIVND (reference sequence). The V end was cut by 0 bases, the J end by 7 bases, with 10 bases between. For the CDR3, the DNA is TGTGCCAGTAGTATAGATCGGCAGGGTGAGCAGTACTTC. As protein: CASSIDRQGEQYF.

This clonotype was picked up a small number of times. DNA of the CDR3: TGCGCCAGCGGGACGGGGAACACTGAAGCTTTCTTT. Translating it yields CASGTGNTEAFF. The J gene is TRBJ1-1, the V gene TRBV4-1; D is perhaps TRBD1 (5 bases). The CDR3 runs to 12 residues. CDR1 and CDR2 from the germline V gene are MGHRA and YSYEKL. With 8 bases removed from V and 1 base from J, the gap between germline ends came to 8 bases.

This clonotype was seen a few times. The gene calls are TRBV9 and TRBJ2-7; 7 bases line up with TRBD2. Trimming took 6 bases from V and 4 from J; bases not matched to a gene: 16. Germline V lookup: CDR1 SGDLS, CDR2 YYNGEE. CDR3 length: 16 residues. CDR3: CASTKGEGVPRYEQYF. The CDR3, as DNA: TGTGCCAGCACCAAAGGGGAGGGAGTCCCGAGATACGAGCAGTACTTC.

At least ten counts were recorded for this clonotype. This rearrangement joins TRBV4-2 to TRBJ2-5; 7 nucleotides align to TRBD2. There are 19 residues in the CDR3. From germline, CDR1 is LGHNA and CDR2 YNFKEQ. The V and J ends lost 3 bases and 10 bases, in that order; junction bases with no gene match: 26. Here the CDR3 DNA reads TGTGCCAGCAGCCAGCAGCCGCCTGGAGTAGCGGGCGAAAGGAGGGACCAGTACTTC. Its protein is CASSQQPPGVAGERRDQYF.

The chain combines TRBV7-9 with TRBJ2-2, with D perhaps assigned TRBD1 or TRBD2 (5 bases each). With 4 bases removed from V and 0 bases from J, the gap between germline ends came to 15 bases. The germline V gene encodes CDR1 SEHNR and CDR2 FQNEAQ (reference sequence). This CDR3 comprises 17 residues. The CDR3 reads CASSSARGGPNTGELFF. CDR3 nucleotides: TGTGCCAGCAGCTCAGCGAGGGGCGGGCCGAACACCGGGGAGCTGTTTTTT.

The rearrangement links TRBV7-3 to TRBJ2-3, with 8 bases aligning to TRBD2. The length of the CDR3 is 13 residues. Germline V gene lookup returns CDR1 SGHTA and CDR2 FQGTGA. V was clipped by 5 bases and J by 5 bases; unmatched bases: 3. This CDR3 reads CASSHLAGDTQYF. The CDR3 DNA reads TGTGCCAGCAGCCATCTAGCGGGAGATACGCAGTATTTT.

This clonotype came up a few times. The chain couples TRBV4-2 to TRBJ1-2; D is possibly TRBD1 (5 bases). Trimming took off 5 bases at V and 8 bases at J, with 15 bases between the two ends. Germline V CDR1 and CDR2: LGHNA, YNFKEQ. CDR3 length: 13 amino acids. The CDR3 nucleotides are TGTGCCAGCAGCGGACCCGGGGCTGTCGGCTACACCTTC. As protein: CASSGPGAVGYTF.

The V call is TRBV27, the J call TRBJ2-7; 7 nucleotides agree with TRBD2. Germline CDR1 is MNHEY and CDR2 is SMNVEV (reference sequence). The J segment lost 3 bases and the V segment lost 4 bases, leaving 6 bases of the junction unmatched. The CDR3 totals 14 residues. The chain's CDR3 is CASSWASGDYEQYF. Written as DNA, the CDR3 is TGTGCCAGCAGTTGGGCTAGCGGAGACTACGAGCAGTACTTC.